This is a list of T cell receptor beta chains from one sample in a study of Graves' ophthalmopathy and Graves' hyperthyroidism. TCRdb processed the multiplex PCR reads anew with MiXCR; each CDR3 protein has one entry. The table lists about 220,000 distinct CDR3 sequences, around a fifth of them singletons. The sequenced sample was peripheral blood. These receptor sequences come from a woman between 50 and 59 years old with Graves' ophthalmopathy. The CDR3 runs from the conserved cysteine through the conserved F or W.

15,TRBV6-2/TRBV6-3,CASSYFLAGSNEQYF
15,TRBV2,CASSGRGLDNSPLHF
13,TRBV20-1,CSAHGQGGETQYF
16,TRBV7-8,CASSLALTGPKREQYF
14,TRBV6-1,CASSREPGGTEAFF
13,TRBV2,CASSGTASYEQYF
15,TRBV9,CASSGRQVNTGELFF
12,TRBV2,CASRPVDQPQHF
17,TRBV6-2/TRBV6-3,CASTGLLGDAFNTEAFF
17,TRBV30,CAWSPGFGTARNQPQHF
12,TRBV6-1,CASSPSNQPQHF
16,TRBV6-5,CASSYSWGSGANVLTF
15,TRBV20-1,CSATPPGVRDTEAFF
12,TRBV6-1,CASSQDSTRAFF
13,TRBV19,CASGNRAEGTQYF
15,TRBV6-2/TRBV6-3,CASSFRLAGVNIQYF
16,TRBV12-3/TRBV12-4,CASSLLPGQGNYGYTF
11,TRBV5-1,CASNSGGAQYF
14,TRBV6-5,CASSLSRLSTEAFF
15,TRBV3-1,CASSRSGTSGTEAFF
14,TRBV2,CASRRSDRGNIQYF
15,TRBV2,CASSVRGASSTEAFF
15,TRBV11-2,CASSFTVATNEKLFF
16,TRBV18,CASSPERTGLTYEQYF
15,TRBV4-2,CASSQEVRGGNTIYF
12,TRBV7-2,CASSSRWETQYF
12,TRBV5-5,CASSGAGTGIHF
13,TRBV24-1,CATSDRDTYGYTF
15,TRBV6-5,CASSYSAGGNQPQHF
14,TRBV5-1,CASSLGGLHETQYF
13,TRBV2,CASSEKKVVGQYF
16,TRBV6-1,CASRADTAAGANVLTF
15,TRBV6-1,CASSGPGTGLYEQYF
14,TRBV7-8,CASSSGGGNQPQHF
16,TRBV20-1,CSARAFVGGLNQPQHF
12,TRBV28,CATKGGWNEQYF
14,TRBV5-1,CASSSRDGPYEQYF
14,TRBV7-2,CASSSDGQSPAQHF
14,TRBV7-2,CASSLRRPTGELFF
13,TRBV28,CASRAPGQGGQYF